The 10 T cell receptor beta chains below were found in one sample sequenced in a study of blood T cell repertoires in COVID-19. Some clones are missing from TCRdb's copy, which holds only in-frame ones; the method was immunoSEQ multiplex PCR. The profile covers approximately 300,000 clones, with about 92% appearing a single time and roughly 2.6% taken by the ten largest. The material sequenced was PBMCs or T cells enriched from blood (not recorded which). The receptors were gathered from a man aged 55 to 69 who had recovered from COVID-19.

The rearrangement links TRBV18 to TRBJ2-1, with TRBD1 matching over 8 bases. This CDR3 comprises 15 residues. The V gene end was trimmed by 2 bases and the J gene end by 6 bases; junction bases not matched to a gene: 6. Germline lookup yields CDR1 KGHSH and CDR2 LQKENI. CDR3 DNA: TGTGCCAGCTCACCAGGACAGGGCGTACTCAATGAGCAGTTCTTC. Its translation: CASSPGQGVLNEQFF.

The CDR3 loop reads CASTIFGGGAGELFF. DNA of the CDR3: TGTGCCAGCACAATTTTCGGAGGCGGGGCCGGGGAGCTGTTTTTT. The chain combines TRBV6-5 with TRBJ2-2, with D maybe TRBD2 (6 bases). This CDR3 contains 15 residues. CDR1 is MNHEY and CDR2 is SVGAGI in the germline V gene. With 7 bases removed from V and 6 bases from J, the gap between germline ends came to 18 bases.

V is TRBV15 and J is TRBJ2-1, with D perhaps matching TRBD2 (5 bases). The CDR3 length is 15 residues. V was cut by 3 bases and J by 5 bases, with 14 bases left in between. Germline V CDR1 and CDR2: LNHNV, YYDKDF (reference sequence). This chain's CDR3 is CATSSRLAKNNEQFF. CDR3 DNA sequence: TGTGCCACCAGCAGCCGGTTAGCGAAGAACAATGAGCAGTTCTTC.

Only one count was recorded for this clone. J is TRBJ2-1 and V is TRBV27; 7 nucleotides line up with TRBD1. CDR3 size: 11 residues. CDR1 is MNHEY, CDR2 SMNVEV, per germline (reference sequence). Losses at the gene ends were 10 bases for V and 7 bases for J; bases not matched to a gene: 4. CDR3 sequence reads: CATLQGNEQFF. The CDR3 region has the DNA TGTGCCACCCTACAGGGGAATGAGCAGTTCTTC.

This clone appeared once. The chain combines TRBV19 with TRBJ1-1; 8 nucleotides line up with TRBD1. Germline lookup yields CDR1 LNHDA and CDR2 SQIVND (reference sequence). The CDR3 spans 14 residues. The ends lost 3 bases at V and 4 bases at J; junction bases unmatched: 4. CDR3: CASSIQGAITEAFF. The CDR3 region has the DNA TGTGCCAGTAGTATCCAGGGGGCGATCACTGAAGCTTTCTTT. The entire variable domain, with the rest obtained from reference TRBV19 and TRBJ1-1, is as follows: DGGITQSPKYLFRKEGQNVTLSCEQNLNHDAMYWYRQDPGQGLRLIYYSQIVNDFQKGDIAEGYSVSREKKESFPLTVTSAQKNPTAFYLCASSIQGAITEAFFGQGTRLTVV.

The CDR3 DNA sequence: TGTGCCAGCAGAAAGGGACAGAACTATGGCTACACCTTC. Encoded protein: CASRKGQNYGYTF. This chain joins TRBV6-5 and TRBJ1-2; 7 bases fit TRBD1. V lost 6 bases and J lost 2; bases outside the gene matches: 3. Germline-derived CDR1 and CDR2 are MNHEY and SVGAGI. The CDR3 sequence is 13 residues long.

The chain employs TRBV30 and TRBJ2-7; 8 nucleotides agree with TRBD1. Germline CDR1 is GTSNPN and CDR2 is SVGIG (reference sequence). V lost 4 bases to trimming and J lost 3 bases; unmatched junction nucleotides: 5. The CDR3 sequence is 13 residues long. The CDR3 DNA sequence: TGTGCCTGGACGAGACAGGGGTTCTACGAGCAGTACTTC. It codes for CAWTRQGFYEQYF.

The J gene is TRBJ1-6, the V gene TRBV7-9; the match to TRBD1 covers 10 bases. The CDR3 runs 16 residues. Looked up from germline, CDR1 is SEHNR and CDR2 is FQNEAQ (reference sequence). J was trimmed by 7 bases and V by 5 bases; bases with no gene match: 8. CDR3 loop: CASSLRGQGKNSPLHF. The DNA for the CDR3 is TGTGCCAGCAGCCTGAGGGGACAGGGGAAGAATTCACCCCTCCACTTT.

The J gene is TRBJ1-1, the V gene TRBV6-5, with unresolved D. V lost 2 bases to trimming and J lost 1 base, with 11 bases between them. The CDR3 runs 15 residues. Germline V gene sequence: CDR1 MNHEY, CDR2 SVGAGI. The CDR3 sequence: CASSYRGIKNTEAFF. CDR3 DNA sequence: TGTGCCAGCAGTTACCGCGGGATTAAGAACACTGAAGCTTTCTTT.

V and J are TRBV12-5 and TRBJ1-5; 11 bases fit TRBD1. Trimming at V came to 0 bases and at J to 1 base, leaving 11 bases not matched to a gene. The CDR3 consists of 20 residues. Germline-derived CDR1 and CDR2 are LGHNT and FRNRAP. The CDR3 loop is CASGLVIWDRGFRSNQPQHF. The CDR3 bases are TGTGCTAGTGGTTTGGTGATTTGGGACAGGGGGTTTAGGAGCAATCAGCCCCAGCATTTT.